The next 11 T cell receptor beta chains were all read from a single sample in a study of CD8+ T cells in alopecia areata. Treatment here: oral pan-JAK inhibitor, 5-10 mg twice daily. RNA was extracted and reverse transcribed into cDNA as the sequencing template. Some clones are missing from TCRdb's copy, which holds only in-frame ones; the method was immunoSEQ multiplex PCR. The repertoire includes around 190,000 clones, under 80% of them detected once, and approximately 1.3% sits in the top ten. Sequenced material: CD4+ T cells sorted from blood, taken around week 50, from a patient treated with tofacitinib. Receptor source: a human donor with alopecia areata.

The V gene is TRBV7-2, the J gene TRBJ1-2; D unresolved. This CDR3 has 11 residues. V lost 8 bases to trimming and J lost 8 bases, with 12 bases between them. Germline V lookup: CDR1 SGHTA, CDR2 FQGNSA. CDR3 loop: CASSVISGYTF. The CDR3 nucleotides are TGTGCCAGCTCCGTTATATCAGGCTACACCTTC. The full variable domain, rest sourced from reference TRBV7-2 and TRBJ1-2, is GAGVSQSPSNKVTEKGKDVELRCDPISGHTALYWYRQSLGQGLEFLIYFQGNSAPDKSGLPSDRFSAERTGGSVSTLTIQRTQQEDSAVYLCASSVISGYTFGSGTRLTVV.

This clone was observed a few times. The chain carries TRBV18 and TRBJ2-7; D is ambiguous. This CDR3 spans 17 amino acids. CDR1 and CDR2 (germline): KGHSH, LQKENI. Trimming cost V 3 bases and J 2 bases, with 20 bases left between them. CDR3 loop: CASSPSSLMGQPYEQYF. CDR3 DNA: TGTGCCAGCTCACCCTCCTCGTTAATGGGTCAACCCTACGAGCAGTACTTC.

The chain joins TRBV11-2 to TRBJ2-7; D not certain. The CDR3 runs to 14 residues. CDR1 and CDR2 from the germline V gene are SGHAT and FQNNGV. Trimming pared 0 bases from V and 6 bases from J, leaving 12 bases between. Here the CDR3 reads CASSLDQSRGEQYF. CDR3 DNA: TGTGCCAGCAGCTTAGACCAAAGTCGTGGCGAGCAGTACTTC.

The chain carries TRBV29-1 and TRBJ2-7, with TRBD1 matching over 7 bases. Germline V gene sequence: CDR1 SQVTM, CDR2 ANQGSEA. Losses at the gene ends were 5 bases for V and 5 bases for J; bases not matched to a gene: 6. The length of the CDR3 is 12 residues. CDR3 amino acids: CSVWTGTHEQYF. The CDR3 nucleotides are TGCAGCGTTTGGACAGGTACCCACGAGCAGTACTTC.

Worth noting for this clone: Other nucleotide sequences in the sample specify the same CDR3. J is TRBJ2-3 and V is TRBV29-1; no firm D call. Germline V gene data show CDR1 as SQVTM and CDR2 as ANQGSEA. The V and J ends lost 3 bases and 1 base respectively, with 5 bases between them. The CDR3 contains 12 residues. The CDR3 DNA follows: TGCAGCGTTGATTTAGGCACAGATACGCAGTATTTT. This translates into CSVDLGTDTQYF.

This sequence joins TRBV29-1 and TRBJ2-1, with D unresolved. The V gene's germline CDR1 is SQVTM and CDR2 ANQGSEA. V gave up 3 bases and J gave up 9 bases, with 9 bases separating them. The CDR3 length is 11 residues. CDR3 protein: CSVDNLGEQFF. The DNA of the CDR3 is TGCAGCGTTGATAACTTGGGTGAGCAGTTCTTC.

Points on this clone: The sample contains more than one DNA sequence encoding this CDR3. CDR3 amino acids: CSAGGGTGANVLTF. The CDR3 DNA sequence: TGCAGCGCCGGAGGGGGGACTGGGGCCAACGTCCTGACTTTC. The chain combines TRBV29-1 with TRBJ2-6, with D perhaps TRBD1 or TRBD2 (6 bases each). Germline V CDR1 and CDR2: SQVTM, ANQGSEA. V lost 7 bases, J lost 2 bases, and 12 bases lay in between. The CDR3 is made up of 14 amino acids. The whole variable domain, remainder taken from reference TRBV29-1 and TRBJ2-6, is SAVISQKPSRDICQRGTSLTIQCQVDSQVTMMFWYRQQPGQSLTLIATANQGSEATYESGFVIDKFPISRPNLTFSTLTVSNMSPEDSSIYLCSAGGGTGANVLTFGAGSRLTVL.

J is TRBJ1-2 and V is TRBV7-9; D is uncertain. The CDR3 runs to 15 residues. Germline values: CDR1 SEHNR, CDR2 FQNEAQ (reference sequence). V lost 3 bases, J lost 2 bases, and 13 bases lay in between. CDR3: CASSFDRPDNYGYTF. The CDR3 DNA sequence: TGTGCCAGCAGCTTCGATCGCCCCGACAACTATGGCTACACCTTC.

V gene TRBV30 combines with J gene TRBJ1-1; unclear D gene. This CDR3 comprises 16 residues. Trimming removed 3 bases at V and 3 bases at J, with 20 bases between. CDR1 is GTSNPN and CDR2 is SVGIG in the germline V gene (reference sequence). CDR3 residues: CAWRDGLGLVYTEAFF. DNA for the CDR3: TGTGCCTGGAGAGACGGTTTAGGGTTAGTGTACACTGAAGCTTTCTTT.

Here the CDR3 DNA reads TGCAGCGTTTCTGCCGGGGGGCTGAACACTGAAGCTTTCTTT. It specifies CSVSAGGLNTEAFF. This rearrangement joins TRBV29-1 to TRBJ1-1; tentative D call: TRBD1 (6 bases). Trimming removed 5 bases from V and 0 bases from J, with 13 bases in between. The CDR3 is 14 residues long. The germline CDR1 and CDR2 sequences are SQVTM and ANQGSEA. The full variable domain, completed using reference TRBV29-1 and TRBJ1-1, is SAVISQKPSRDICQRGTSLTIQCQVDSQVTMMFWYRQQPGQSLTLIATANQGSEATYESGFVIDKFPISRPNLTFSTLTVSNMSPEDSSIYLCSVSAGGLNTEAFFGQGTRLTVV.

The V gene is TRBV7-2, the J gene TRBJ1-5; TRBD1 matches 7 bases. Germline V gene data show CDR1 as SGHTA and CDR2 as FQGNSA. J gave up 2 bases and V 0 bases, and 1 base lay outside the gene matches. The CDR3 covers 15 residues. The CDR3 loop reads CASSLAGGGNQPQHF. The CDR3 DNA sequence: TGTGCCAGCAGCTTAGCAGGGGGCGGCAATCAGCCCCAGCATTTT. Together with reference TRBV7-2 and TRBJ1-5, the CDR3 gives the full variable domain: GAGVSQSPSNKVTEKGKDVELRCDPISGHTALYWYRQSLGQGLEFLIYFQGNSAPDKSGLPSDRFSAERTGGSVSTLTIQRTQQEDSAVYLCASSLAGGGNQPQHFGDGTRLSIL.